This record covers a single T cell receptor (beta chain). This sample is part of a study of blood T cell repertoires in COVID-19. Across the study: Collection of acute and convalescent COVID-19 samples took place in the United States, Italy and Spain.

This CDR3 contains 15 residues. The germline gives CDR1 SGHRS, CDR2 YFSETQ. Trimming pared 4 bases from V and 0 bases from J, leaving 11 bases between. Participants were placed into cohorts based on the clinical history they reported. Using immunoSEQ multiplex PCR, the repertoire was profiled, and TCRdb retains in-frame clones only, with some absent. This sample has almost 500,000 clones, with more than 85% found just once. This TCR was recovered from a woman aged 60-75 years who had recovered from COVID-19. The V and J genes are TRBV5-1 and TRBJ1-3; a weak D match, TRBD1 (6 bases). The specimen sequenced was PBMCs or T cells enriched from blood (not recorded which). The CDR3, as DNA: TGCGCCAGCAGCCTCGACAGGCCCTCTGGAAACACCATATATTTT. Translation gives CASSLDRPSGNTIYF.